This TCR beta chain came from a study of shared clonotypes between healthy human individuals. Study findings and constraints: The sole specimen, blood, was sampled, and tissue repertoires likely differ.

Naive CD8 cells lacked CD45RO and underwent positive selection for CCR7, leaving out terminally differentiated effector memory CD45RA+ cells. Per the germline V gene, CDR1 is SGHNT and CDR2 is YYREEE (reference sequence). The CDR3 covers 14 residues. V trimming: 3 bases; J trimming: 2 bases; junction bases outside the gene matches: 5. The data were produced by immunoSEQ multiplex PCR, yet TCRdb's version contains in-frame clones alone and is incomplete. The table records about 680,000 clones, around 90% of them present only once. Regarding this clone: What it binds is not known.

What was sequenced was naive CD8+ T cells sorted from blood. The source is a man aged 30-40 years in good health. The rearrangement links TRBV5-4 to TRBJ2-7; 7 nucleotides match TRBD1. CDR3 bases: TGTGCCAGCAGCTCCTGGGACAGCGCCTACGAGCAGTACTTC. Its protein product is CASSSWDSAYEQYF.